The clone carrying this TCR beta chain has more than one count but fewer than ten. Its antigen remains unidentified. This record comes from a study of T cells in Graves' hyperthyroidism and ophthalmopathy. Overall study results and limits: Appearing also in blood were most of the thyroid clonotypes expanded above 0.001.

CDR3 length equals 13 residues. Germline CDR1 is MNHEY and CDR2 is SVGAGI. Trimming removed 4 bases from V and 6 bases from J, with 11 bases in between. There were TCR beta CDR3 regions amplified from RNA transcripts. The study used the HTBI primer set for a first-round RT-PCR of the TCR CDR3. MiXCR, applied by TCRdb to the multiplex PCR reads, yields one record per CDR3 protein. The sample gives a few hundred thousand distinct CDR3 sequences, about a sixth of which show up once; roughly 50% is in the top ten. The gene calls are TRBV6-5 and TRBJ2-3; D is possibly TRBD1 (6 bases). This receptor was identified in a woman aged 55-69 years with Graves' ophthalmopathy. Sequencing input: blood. The CDR3 DNA reads as TGTGCCAGCAGTTTACAGGGAGTTGATACGCAGTATTTT. Its translation: CASSLQGVDTQYF.